These 5 T cell receptor beta chains share one sample of origin, sequenced in a study of beta chain features in type 1 diabetes. Expressed TCRB transcripts were sequenced because the isolated RNA had all been reverse transcribed beforehand. Sequencing used immunoSEQ multiplex PCR; TCRdb keeps in-frame clones, though not all of them. The sample lists roughly 500,000 clones, about an eighth occurring once. Sequences were obtained from naive CD4+ T cells from blood. Every receptor here comes from a woman younger than 30 in good health.

This clone was counted only a few times. The gene calls are TRBV18 and TRBJ2-5; D unresolved. V lost 3 bases to trimming and J lost 5 bases, with 7 bases between them. Germline assignment: CDR1 KGHSH and CDR2 LQKENI. This CDR3 contains 12 residues. CDR3 loop: CASSPSRETQYF. The CDR3 region has the DNA TGTGCCAGCTCACCGAGTCGGGAGACCCAGTACTTC.

In this sample, this clone turned up a few times. V and J are TRBV7-9 and TRBJ2-3; D is unclear. The CDR3 has 13 amino acids. Trimming stripped 8 bases from V and 10 bases from J, with 19 bases between. Germline V CDR1 and CDR2: SEHNR, FQNEAQ (reference sequence). CDR3 bases: TGTGCCAGCGGGCCCTTTTCGTCTGGGGCGCAGTATTTT. Translating it yields CASGPFSSGAQYF.

This chain links TRBV27 with TRBJ2-7, with 7 nucleotides matching TRBD1. The CDR3 is 12 residues long. Losses at the gene ends were 6 bases for V and 7 bases for J; bases not matched to a gene: 6. Germline loops: CDR1 MNHEY, CDR2 SMNVEV (reference sequence). The CDR3 DNA reads as TGTGCCAGCAGCCCCAGGGGGAGAGAGCAGTACTTC. Amino acid sequence: CASSPRGREQYF.

The CDR3, as DNA: TGTGCCAGCAAGACCGGGACAGGGAAGTCCGGGCAGCCCCAGCATTTT. Its protein product is CASKTGTGKSGQPQHF. The chain recombines TRBV28 with TRBJ1-5; TRBD1 aligns across 9 bases. After removal of 7 bases from V and 7 bases from J, the junction contained 14 bases not matched to a gene. CDR1 and CDR2 from the germline V gene are MDHEN and SYDVKM. The CDR3 covers 16 residues.

This chain links TRBV7-9 with TRBJ2-7; 7 bases agree with TRBD1. V dropped 5 bases and J dropped 2; count of bases not matched to a gene: 15. Germline V CDR1 and CDR2: SEHNR, FQNEAQ (reference sequence). This CDR3 region has 17 residues. CDR3 in DNA: TGTGCCAGCAGCAAAAGAGGGGACAGCGGAACTCCCTACGAGCAGTACTTC. Residues: CASSKRGDSGTPYEQYF. The full variable domain, rest sourced from reference TRBV7-9 and TRBJ2-7, is DTGVSQNPRHKITKRGQNVTFRCDPISEHNRLYWYRQTLGQGPEFLTYFQNEAQLEKSRLLSDRFSAERPKGSFSTLEIQRTEQGDSAMYLCASSKRGDSGTPYEQYFGPGTRLTVT.